What follows is one TCR beta chain and its context. Its antigen remains unknown. These data are taken from a study of CXCR3-negative and CXCR3-positive naive CD8 T cells. Broader study findings: In CXCR3-positive naive cells, the TRB CDR3s were more hydrophobic than in CXCR3-negative naive cells.

This CDR3 is 15 amino acids long. The germline gives CDR1 MDHEN, CDR2 SYDVKM. The TRB libraries of cDNA were built by UMI-labeled 5' RACE. TCRdb processed the 5' RACE reads again and assigns one entry to each CDR3 protein, with no DNA. This table lists about 140,000 distinct CDR3 sequences. The gene calls are TRBV28 and TRBJ2-7. This clonotype was obtained from a human donor in good health. Some clones in this sample may be carry-over from other donors' samples. The sequenced sample consisted of naive CXCR3+ CD8+ T cells from blood. Subset given: CD45RO-CCR7+CD27+CD95- naive CD8+ T cells expressing CXCR3 (TNR3+). Here the CDR3 reads CASSLTDTTTYEQYF.